This T cell receptor (beta chain) was identified during a study of OX40 agonist ivuxolimab in advanced cancers. The overall study: Patients were dosed with the agonistic anti-OX40 (CD134) antibody ivuxolimab. Prior checkpoint blockade (anti-PD-1, anti-PD-L1 or anti-CTLA-4) was permitted; around 39% had it.

A remark on this clone: Antigen specificity is unknown.

Here immunoSEQ multiplex PCR was the method, and the copy in TCRdb shows in-frame clones only, minus some. The table lists 65,000 to 95,000 clones, approximately 85% of them singletons, with roughly 5.5% in the top ten. The study, taken as a whole, reports: Low levels of normalized T-cell clonal expansion also appeared in some nonresponders.

V gave up 2 bases and J gave up 7 bases, with 15 bases separating them. The CDR3 covers 16 residues. CDR1 KGHSH and CDR2 LQKENI come from the germline V gene. The chain is built from TRBV18 and TRBJ1-6, with D maybe TRBD1 (5 bases). This TCR derives from an adult with an advanced solid tumor such as melanoma, head and neck, liver or kidney cancer. The sequences come from CD4+ or CD8+ T cells sorted from blood, collected in a trial of the OX40 agonist ivuxolimab. The CDR3 DNA is TGTGCCAGCTCACCAAAGGGCACAGGACTAAATTCACCCCTCCACTTT. Translated, it gives CASSPKGTGLNSPLHF.